The sequence of this T cell receptor (beta chain) was determined in a study of cytomegalovirus exposure and HLA in healthy donors. A note on this clone: The antigen is unknown.

The study ran its PCR with 60 Vbeta and 13 Jbeta primers. Produced via immunoSEQ multiplex PCR; TCRdb's table is partial and in-frame only. Of 100,000 to 150,000 clones listed, 75% to 80% were seen once; the top ten hold less than 4.5%. Study-level points and caveats: Productive rates of about 90% or about 30% were seen for most TCR beta V segments in an earlier analysis. Accounts indicate the classifier identified cytomegalovirus status with strong specificity and sensitivity.

This CDR3 region has 14 residues. CDR1 is LNHDA, CDR2 SQIVND, per germline (reference sequence). The V gene lost 7 bases and the J gene lost 7 bases, with 16 bases spanning the gap. Sequencing was performed on PBMCs. The rearrangement uses TRBV19 and TRBJ2-2; no clear D. The clonotype was recovered from a man aged 35-49 years in good health and CMV-seronegative. The CDR3 sequence is CASIAAIEYGELFF. The CDR3 DNA reads as TGTGCCAGTATTGCCGCGATTGAGTACGGGGAGCTGTTTTTT.